Following are 25 T cell receptor beta chains from one sample sequenced in a study of cytomegalovirus exposure and HLA in healthy donors (dated by TCRdb to 2015 to 2018). Library preparation was by the immunoSEQ multiplex PCR assay. A mixture of 60 forward primers for TCR Vbeta segments and 13 reverse primers for TCR Jbeta segments was used in the multiplex PCR. TCRdb carries this immuneACCESS record with in-frame sequences only. Its versions omit some clonotypes, under half of them owing to an unresolved V gene in the studies checked, with the rest unexplained. The sample table contains 70,000 to 100,000 clones; only one count was recorded for roughly two thirds of them. Of the sample, around 6.9% falls within the top ten clones. The sample comprised PBMCs. These receptors came from a woman in her forties or fifties in good health and CMV-seropositive.

The chain is built from TRBV28 and TRBJ1-6; 9 bases match TRBD1. In germline, CDR1 is MDHEN, CDR2 SYDVKM. This CDR3 is built from 16 residues. Trimming cost V 6 bases and J 2 bases; bases outside gene matches: 5. CDR3 region: CASRYTGGAYNSPLHF. DNA of the CDR3: TGTGCCAGCAGATATACAGGGGGCGCCTATAATTCACCCCTCCACTTT.

The chain joins TRBV10-3 to TRBJ2-3; TRBD1 agrees at 10 bases. The CDR3 is made up of 15 amino acids. CDR1 and CDR2 from the germline V gene are ENHRY and SYGVKD. The V segment lost 6 bases and the J segment 1 base; nucleotides outside the gene matches: 4. CDR3 loop: CAIRRQGAGTDTQYF. Here the CDR3 DNA reads TGTGCCATCAGAAGACAGGGGGCTGGCACAGATACGCAGTATTTT.

This clone showed up just a few times. CDR3 in DNA: TGTGCCAGCTCACCACAGTATCAGGACTCTGGAAACACCATATATTTT. This translates into CASSPQYQDSGNTIYF. The chain has TRBV18 and TRBJ1-3; D ambiguous. Trimming shortened V by 1 base and J by 0 bases, and 10 bases separated the two germline ends. The CDR3 totals 16 residues. Germline CDR1 is KGHSH and CDR2 is LQKENI.

The V call is TRBV11-3, the J call TRBJ2-3, with 8 bases fitting TRBD2. The CDR3 is made up of 14 amino acids. Unmatched junction bases numbered 3, after V lost 5 bases and J lost 2 bases. The V gene's germline CDR1 is SGHNT and CDR2 YENEEA. The chain's CDR3 is CASSPGLDTDTQYF. The CDR3 nucleotides are TGTGCCAGCAGCCCGGGACTAGACACAGATACGCAGTATTTT.

The V gene is TRBV30, the J gene TRBJ1-3, with TRBD1 matching over 8 bases. The CDR3 spans 13 residues. In germline, CDR1 is GTSNPN, CDR2 SVGIG (reference sequence). J was trimmed by 0 bases and V by 8 bases; bases with no gene match: 3. CDR3 bases: TGTGCCAGGACAGGGTTCTCTGGAAACACCATATATTTT. Translation: CARTGFSGNTIYF.

The J gene is TRBJ2-1, the V gene TRBV6-5, with D perhaps TRBD1 (5 bases). V was clipped by 4 bases and J by 6 bases, with 7 bases between them. The V gene's germline CDR1 is MNHEY and CDR2 SVGAGI. The CDR3 loop spans 12 amino acids. The CDR3 here is CASSWQGNEQFF. CDR3 nucleotides: TGTGCCAGCAGTTGGCAGGGCAATGAGCAGTTCTTC.

The chain combines TRBV2 with TRBJ1-4; the D is unclear. The CDR3 is 14 residues long. The germline V and J ends were trimmed by 5 bases and 3 bases, with 10 bases remaining between them. From germline, CDR1 is SNHLY and CDR2 FYNNEI. For the CDR3, the DNA is TGTGCCAGCAGTCCGGGTTTCGCTAATGAAAAACTGTTTTTT. This translates into CASSPGFANEKLFF.

The V call is TRBV5-6, the J call TRBJ1-1; maybe TRBD1 (5 bases). Germline assignment: CDR1 SGHDT and CDR2 YYEEEE. V lost 5 bases and J lost 1, with 18 bases in between. This CDR3 is built from 16 residues. The CDR3 DNA sequence: TGTGCCAGCAGACCTTTGGACATGGGCGCGAACACTGAAGCTTTCTTT. Amino acid sequence: CASRPLDMGANTEAFF.

The chain recombines TRBV11-2 with TRBJ1-2; tentatively, D is TRBD1 (6 bases). V lost 5 bases and J 6 bases, leaving 22 bases between the germline ends. The germline gives CDR1 SGHAT, CDR2 FQNNGV. The CDR3 is made up of 16 amino acids. CDR3 residues: CASSHLLVRTEHGYTF. CDR3 in DNA: TGTGCCAGCAGCCACCTGTTAGTTCGGACAGAGCATGGCTACACCTTC.

This clone was counted only a few times. This chain connects TRBV30 to TRBJ1-6; 7 positions match TRBD1. In germline, CDR1 is GTSNPN, CDR2 SVGIG (reference sequence). The CDR3 covers 16 residues. The V and J ends lost 3 bases and 5 bases, in that order; junction bases with no gene match: 10. The CDR3 DNA reads as TGTGCCTGGAGGTCCGGGACAGTCTTCCATAATTCACCCCTCCACTTT. Translation: CAWRSGTVFHNSPLHF.

CDR3 in amino acids: CASGTPGGSYNSPLHF. In nucleotides, the CDR3 is TGTGCTAGTGGCACCCCCGGGGGATCCTATAATTCACCCCTCCACTTT. V is TRBV12-5 and J is TRBJ1-6; possible D gene TRBD1, 5 bases. Germline CDR1 and CDR2: LGHNT and FRNRAP. V gave up 6 bases and J gave up 1 base, with 13 bases separating them. The CDR3 contains 16 residues.

The genes are TRBV2 and TRBJ2-1, with 7 bases fitting TRBD2. CDR1 is SNHLY, CDR2 FYNNEI, per germline. This CDR3 spans 16 amino acids. The V segment lost 6 bases and the J segment 2 bases; nucleotides outside the gene matches: 10. The CDR3 region has the DNA TGTGCCAGCAGCCCCCGGGGCGGGGGAGCCTACAATGAGCAGTTCTTC. It is translated as CASSPRGGGAYNEQFF. The full variable domain, its missing parts supplied by reference TRBV2 and TRBJ2-1, is EPEVTQTPSHQVTQMGQEVILRCVPISNHLYFYWYRQILGQKVEFLVSFYNNEISEKSEIFDDQFSVERPDGSNFTLKIRSTKLEDSAMYFCASSPRGGGAYNEQFFGPGTRLTVL.

This rearrangement joins TRBV30 to TRBJ1-6, with 7 bases aligning to TRBD1. The J segment lost 5 bases and the V segment lost 8 bases, leaving 3 bases of the junction unmatched. CDR3 length: 12 residues. Germline V lookup: CDR1 GTSNPN, CDR2 SVGIG (reference sequence). The DNA for the CDR3 is TGTGCCGGACAGGATAATAATTCACCCCTCCACTTT. Translation gives CAGQDNNSPLHF.

This clone appeared a few times. V gene TRBV6-1 combines with J gene TRBJ2-2; 11 bases fit TRBD2. The J segment lost 3 bases and the V segment lost 4 bases, leaving 4 bases of the junction unmatched. Germline CDR1 and CDR2: MNHNS and SASEGT. The CDR3 loop spans 16 amino acids. Here the CDR3 reads CASSVLAGGYTGELFF. The CDR3 DNA reads TGTGCCAGCAGTGTGCTAGCGGGGGGTTACACCGGGGAGCTGTTTTTT.

Here the CDR3 DNA reads TGTGCCAGCAGTGAAGTTCCTGGGTCGGGAGGCTACACCTTC. Protein product: CASSEVPGSGGYTF. This chain connects TRBV6-1 to TRBJ1-2; D gene uncertain. The CDR3 has 14 amino acids. Germline assignment: CDR1 MNHNS and CDR2 SASEGT. The V and J ends lost 1 base and 8 bases respectively, with 14 bases between them.

This clone was picked up a small number of times. V usage is TRBV27 and J usage is TRBJ2-1, with no clear D. The length of the CDR3 is 14 residues. Germline-derived CDR1 and CDR2 are MNHEY and SMNVEV (reference sequence). The germline V and J ends were trimmed by 3 bases and 4 bases, with 10 bases remaining between them. The CDR3 is CASSFSQTYNEQFF. In nucleotides, the CDR3 is TGTGCCAGCAGTTTTAGTCAAACTTACAATGAGCAGTTCTTC.

J is TRBJ2-5 and V is TRBV5-1, with D possibly matching TRBD2 (6 bases). V lost 1 base and J lost 7, with 11 bases in between. The germline V gene has CDR1 SGHRS and CDR2 YFSETQ. This CDR3 spans 13 amino acids. The DNA for the CDR3 is TGCGCCAGCAGCTTGACCTTGGGGGGGACCCAGTACTTC. Translation: CASSLTLGGTQYF. Filled out from reference TRBV5-1 and TRBJ2-5, the complete variable domain reads KAGVTQTPRYLIKTRGQQVTLSCSPISGHRSVSWYQQTPGQGLQFLFEYFSETQRNKGNFPGRFSGRQFSNSRSEMNVSTLELGDSALYLCASSLTLGGTQYFGPGTRLLVL.

The chain couples TRBV5-4 to TRBJ2-7; D remains ambiguous. CDR1 is SGHNT and CDR2 is YYREEE in the germline V gene (reference sequence). CDR3 length: 15 amino acids. The V and J ends lost 4 bases and 2 bases respectively, with 16 bases between them. The CDR3 DNA reads as TGTGCCAGCAGCCCGGAGTATGCGGAGACCTACGAGCAGTACTTC. Translation: CASSPEYAETYEQYF.

The chain couples TRBV6-1 to TRBJ2-3, with 7 bases identical to TRBD1. Trimming removed 7 bases from V and 2 bases from J; junction bases left unmatched: 3. This CDR3 has 13 residues. CDR1 is MNHNS, CDR2 SASEGT, per germline. CDR3 sequence reads: CASTTGFTDTQYF. The DNA for the CDR3 is TGTGCCAGCACGACAGGGTTCACAGATACGCAGTATTTT.

The chain carries TRBV5-1 and TRBJ2-5; 12 bases match TRBD2. The CDR3 is 18 amino acids. From germline, CDR1 is SGHRS and CDR2 YFSETQ. V shed 1 base and J 1 base; nucleotides not matched to a gene: 8. The chain's CDR3 is CASSLRPPSGGVQETQYF. In DNA form, the CDR3 reads TGCGCCAGCAGCTTGAGACCGCCTAGCGGGGGGGTCCAAGAGACCCAGTACTTC.

In this sample, this clone turned up once. The J gene is TRBJ1-4, the V gene TRBV7-3, with D unresolved. Trimming removed 5 bases from V and 7 bases from J, with 11 bases in between. Looked up from germline, CDR1 is SGHTA and CDR2 is FQGTGA. CDR3 size: 13 residues. CDR3 nucleotides: TGTGCCAGCAGCCTTTCTCGGGGTGAAAAACTGTTTTTT. Protein sequence: CASSLSRGEKLFF. The whole variable domain, remainder taken from reference TRBV7-3 and TRBJ1-4, is GAGVSQTPSNKVTEKGKYVELRCDPISGHTALYWYRQSLGQGPEFLIYFQGTGAADDSGLPNDRFFAVRPEGSVSTLKIQRTERGDSAVYLCASSLSRGEKLFFGSGTQLSVL.

This clone was seen more than once but under ten times. This chain uses TRBV9 with TRBJ2-3, with 9 bases fitting TRBD2. The CDR3 length is 16 residues. From germline, CDR1 is SGDLS and CDR2 YYNGEE. The J segment lost 3 bases and the V segment lost 4 bases, leaving 9 bases of the junction unmatched. CDR3 nucleotides: TGTGCCAGCAGCCCCCCCGCGGGGGGGGAAACAGATACGCAGTATTTT. Translating gives CASSPPAGGETDTQYF.

This clone has more than one count but fewer than ten. This chain links TRBV19 with TRBJ2-6; D is perhaps TRBD2 (7 bases). Germline V CDR1 and CDR2: LNHDA, SQIVND (reference sequence). The CDR3 extends over 19 amino acids. V lost 4 bases and J 1 base, leaving 20 bases between the germline ends. CDR3 sequence: CASSTPWGGGVSGANVLTF. CDR3 nucleotides: TGTGCCAGTAGTACCCCCTGGGGAGGGGGAGTGTCTGGGGCCAACGTCCTGACTTTC.

The chain employs TRBV19 and TRBJ1-2, with D tentatively TRBD1 (6 bases). There are 15 residues in the CDR3. V shed 7 bases and J shed 2 bases, with 17 bases lying between them. CDR1 and CDR2 (germline): LNHDA, SQIVND (reference sequence). The CDR3 DNA reads as TGTGCCAGTAAATCAGGGGACGTGTGGAACTATGGCTACACCTTC. Translated: CASKSGDVWNYGYTF.

V and J are TRBV10-3 and TRBJ2-1, with D maybe TRBD2 (6 bases). This CDR3 is 17 amino acids long. Germline lookup yields CDR1 ENHRY and CDR2 SYGVKD. Trimming removed 10 bases at V and 0 bases at J, with 22 bases between. The CDR3, as DNA: TGTGCCACCTCATCGTTAACGGACGGGAGCTCCTACAATGAGCAGTTCTTC. Translated: CATSSLTDGSSYNEQFF.